Listed below are T cell receptor beta chains from one sample, sequenced in a study of T cell responses to AZD1222 COVID-19 vaccine. TCRdb's copy holds only in-frame clones and misses some; the assay was immunoSEQ multiplex PCR. Of 130,000 to 150,000 clones in the sample, 80% to 95% are singletons; the top ten hold 3.1%. The starting material was peripheral blood, obtained on day 0 of AZD1222 vaccination. These TCRs come from an adult in good health. The CDR3 runs from the conserved cysteine through the conserved F or W. The D gene is left open where the match is weak. Expanded clones get a size class; other rows say once, few or many, or leave the size out.

TRBV6-1	TRBJ2-3	NA	13	NA	CASSDYRLDTQYF	TGTGCCAGCAGTGATTACAGGTTGGATACGCAGTATTTT
TRBV11-3	TRBJ2-7	NA	14	NA	CASSAGPAAYEQYF	TGTGCCAGCAGTGCCGGGCCGGCAGCCTACGAGCAGTACTTC
TRBV10-1	TRBJ2-2	NA	14	NA	CASMGRTNTGELFF	TGCGCCAGCATGGGCAGGACGAACACCGGGGAGCTGTTTTTT
TRBV6-1	TRBJ1-1	once	16	NA	CASSGGNRGWRTEAFF	TGTGCCAGCAGTGGTGGGAACCGGGGATGGCGCACTGAAGCTTTCTTT
TRBV3-1/TRBV3-2	TRBJ1-1	once	11	TRBD1	CASSLSGGAFF	TGTGCCAGCAGTCTTTCAGGGGGAGCTTTCTTT
TRBV28	TRBJ1-1	NA	12	NA	CASSLLNTEAFF	TGTGCCAGCAGTTTATTGAACACTGAAGCTTTCTTT
TRBV14	TRBJ2-2	NA	15	NA	CASSQVTGSTGELFF	TGTGCCAGCAGCCAAGTAACAGGGAGTACCGGGGAGCTGTTTTTT
TRBV7-2	TRBJ2-3	NA	18	TRBD2	CASSLGKTSGRITDTQYF	TGTGCCAGCAGCTTAGGCAAGACTAGCGGGAGAATAACAGATACGCAGTATTTT
TRBV29-1	TRBJ2-7	NA	12	NA	CSVASGDYEQYF	TGCAGCGTTGCTTCAGGGGACTACGAGCAGTACTTC
TRBV4-2	TRBJ2-1	NA	19	NA	CASSQEIEASDNFYNEQFF	TGTGCCAGCAGCCAAGAGATTGAGGCTAGCGACAACTTTTACAATGAGCAGTTCTTC
TRBV3-1/TRBV3-2	TRBJ1-5	NA	17	NA	CASSHFKPDYSNQPQHF	TGTGCCAGCAGCCATTTCAAACCGGATTATAGCAATCAGCCCCAGCATTTT
TRBV18	TRBJ2-1	NA	15	TRBD2	CASSPVAGVGNEQFF	TGTGCCAGCTCACCAGTAGCGGGAGTGGGTAATGAGCAGTTCTTC
TRBV29-1	TRBJ1-1	NA	15	TRBD1	CSVEMGDRESSEAFF	TGCAGCGTTGAAATGGGCGACAGGGAGAGCTCTGAAGCTTTCTTT
TRBV19	TRBJ1-2	NA	15	NA	CASSISDALSYGYTF	TGTGCCAGTAGTATATCTGATGCGCTTAGCTATGGCTACACCTTC
TRBV6-5	TRBJ2-7	NA	12	NA	CASNNPSYEQYF	TGTGCCAGCAACAACCCATCCTACGAGCAGTACTTC
TRBV10-3	TRBJ1-5	NA	16	NA	CAISEGRDGDNQPQHF	TGTGCCATCAGTGAAGGGAGGGATGGGGACAATCAGCCCCAGCATTTT
TRBV5-1	TRBJ1-4	NA	15	TRBD1	CASSSPGQGLEKLFF	TGCGCCAGCAGCTCCCCGGGACAGGGTCTGGAAAAACTGTTTTTT
TRBV2	TRBJ1-1	NA	13	NA	CASSDAGNTEAFF	TGTGCCAGCAGTGACGCAGGGAACACTGAAGCTTTCTTT
TRBV7-2	TRBJ1-1	NA	15	NA	CASSLRYRVNTEAFF	TGTGCCAGCAGCTTACGCTACAGGGTGAACACTGAAGCTTTCTTT
TRBV7-9	TRBJ2-3	NA	18	TRBD2	CASSPGTSGRASTDTQYF	TGTGCCAGCAGCCCGGGGACTAGCGGGAGAGCGAGCACAGATACGCAGTATTTT
TRBV3-1/TRBV3-2	TRBJ2-2	NA	18	TRBD2	CASSGLAGGPGNTGELFF	TGTGCCAGCAGCGGACTAGCGGGAGGGCCAGGGAACACCGGGGAGCTGTTTTTT
TRBV18	TRBJ2-7	once	15	NA	CASSPLAGEYYEQYF	TGTGCCAGCTCACCGCTAGCCGGAGAGTACTACGAGCAGTACTTC
TRBV5-1	TRBJ1-2	NA	15	TRBD1	CASSLGDRANYGYTF	TGCGCCAGCAGCTTGGGGGACAGGGCAAACTATGGCTACACCTTC
TRBV5-1	TRBJ1-1	NA	17	NA	CASSPRAGPSWDTEAFF	TGCGCCAGCAGTCCCCGCGCAGGCCCCTCATGGGACACTGAAGCTTTCTTT
TRBV25-1	TRBJ1-2	NA	14	NA	CASSERTTLYGYTF	TGTGCCAGCAGTGAGCGGACTACTCTCTATGGCTACACCTTC
TRBV7-8	TRBJ2-3	NA	16	NA	CASSQPGGDFTDTQYF	TGTGCCAGCAGCCAACCCGGAGGGGATTTCACAGATACGCAGTATTTT
TRBV6-5	TRBJ2-3	NA	15	NA	CASSYSPISTDTQYF	TGTGCCAGCAGTTACTCCCCCATCTCCACAGATACGCAGTATTTT
TRBV11-2	TRBJ1-2	NA	13	NA	CASSSRGFYGYTF	TGTGCCAGCAGCTCTAGGGGGTTCTATGGCTACACCTTC
TRBV30	TRBJ1-1	few	13	TRBD1	CAWRQGENTEAFF	TGTGCCTGGAGACAGGGGGAAAACACTGAAGCTTTCTTT
TRBV5-1	TRBJ1-1	once	15	NA	CASSPRREMNTEAFF	TGCGCCAGCAGCCCGCGAAGGGAGATGAACACTGAAGCTTTCTTT
TRBV30	TRBJ2-3	NA	14	TRBD2	CAWSGAGVTDTQYF	TGTGCCTGGTCAGGAGCGGGAGTCACAGATACGCAGTATTTT
TRBV5-1	TRBJ2-5	NA	14	NA	CASSLLSAEETQYF	TGCGCCAGCAGCTTGCTGTCTGCTGAAGAGACCCAGTACTTC
TRBV27	TRBJ1-5	NA	16	NA	CASSLTGRLSNQPQHF	TGTGCCAGCAGTTTAACAGGGCGGCTTAGCAATCAGCCCCAGCATTTT
TRBV27	TRBJ2-7	NA	15	NA	CASSPTAGSIYEQYF	TGTGCCAGCAGTCCGACGGCAGGTTCGATCTACGAGCAGTACTTC
TRBV4-2	TRBJ2-3	few	13	NA	CASSQLTISTQYF	TGTGCCAGCAGCCAATTAACTATATCCACGCAGTATTTT
TRBV10-3	TRBJ2-6	NA	16	NA	CAISDGDSYGANVLTF	TGTGCCATCAGTGACGGGGACTCTTATGGGGCCAACGTCCTGACTTTC
TRBV11-3	TRBJ2-1	NA	16	TRBD2	CASSFGLAGTYNEQFF	TGTGCCAGCAGCTTCGGACTAGCGGGGACCTACAATGAGCAGTTCTTC
TRBV6-1	TRBJ1-2	NA	15	NA	CASSESGEGNYGYTF	TGTGCCAGCAGTGAATCGGGTGAGGGTAACTATGGCTACACCTTC
TRBV6-2/TRBV6-3	TRBJ1-5	NA	15	NA	CASSPFSGDNQPQHF	TGTGCCAGCAGCCCTTTTTCAGGGGACAATCAGCCCCAGCATTTT
TRBV28	TRBJ1-1	NA	15	NA	CASTEPRGSYTEAFF	TGTGCCAGCACCGAACCCCGGGGGTCTTACACTGAAGCTTTCTTT
TRBV7-9	TRBJ2-3	NA	16	TRBD2	CASSRTSGSGADTQYF	TGTGCCAGCAGCAGGACTAGCGGGAGCGGGGCAGATACGCAGTATTTT
TRBV18	TRBJ1-5	NA	16	NA	CASASRGSVNSQPQHF	TGTGCCAGCGCCTCTAGGGGTTCGGTAAATAGTCAGCCCCAGCATTTT
TRBV6-5	TRBJ2-7	few	16	NA	CASSYATSGVSYEQYF	TGTGCCAGCAGTTACGCCACCTCAGGGGTCTCCTACGAGCAGTACTTC
TRBV5-1	TRBJ2-7	NA	14	NA	CASSLSQGLSEQYF	TGCGCCAGCAGCTTGAGTCAAGGGCTCAGCGAGCAGTACTTC
TRBV7-2	TRBJ2-7	NA	13	NA	CASSSEPTGSQYF	TGTGCCAGCAGCTCGGAACCGACAGGATCGCAGTACTTC
TRBV7-2	TRBJ2-7	NA	17	TRBD2	CASSVRSSGRALYEQYF	TGTGCCAGCAGCGTTCGTTCTAGCGGGAGGGCCCTCTACGAGCAGTACTTC